This TCR beta chain appears in the sequencing data of a study of T cells after yellow fever vaccination. Study-level information: When fractions had low cell numbers, they were prepared with SMART-Seq v4 Ultra Low Input.

Ten or more counts support this clonotype. Trimming removed 1 base from V and 1 base from J, with 7 bases in between. Germline V gives CDR1 SGHTA, CDR2 FQGNSA. This CDR3 spans 14 amino acids. TCRdb re-derived calls from the 5' RACE reads in MiXCR, one entry per CDR3 protein. This sample has roughly 500,000 distinct CDR3 sequences, with 15% to 20% found just once. The rearrangement uses TRBV7-2 and TRBJ1-1; no reliable D call. The sequence was collected from a man in his thirties or forties who received the YFV17D yellow fever vaccine. Sequences were derived from PBMCs, sampled 15 days after the yellow fever booster vaccination. CDR3 DNA sequence: TGTGCCAGCAGCTTAGTGGTGGCGAACACTGAAGCTTTCTTT. It codes for CASSLVVANTEAFF.